This TCR beta chain emerged from a study of blood T cell repertoires in COVID-19. This clone was found a few times. As originally analysed: Amplification of reference gene primers provided the estimated nucleated cell counts. The method was immunoSEQ multiplex PCR; TCRdb's version includes in-frame clones alone and lacks a portion of them. The DNA gave D and trimming, while V, J and clone size come from that table. Of around 370,000 clones listed, almost 90% are singletons. The V gene's germline CDR1 is LGHDT and CDR2 YNNKEL (reference sequence). V was shortened by 1 base and J by 8 bases, with 20 bases between the two germline ends. This CDR3 is 16 amino acids long.

The sequence was obtained from a woman in her 70s with COVID-19, enrolled during active disease. The chain links TRBV3-1 (or the pseudogene TRBV3-2) to TRBJ1-1, with a possible D match to TRBD1 (5 bases). Material for sequencing was peripheral blood. The CDR3 loop reads CASSQGLGQVGLEAFF. The CDR3 DNA reads TGTGCCAGCAGCCAAGGACTTGGCCAGGTGGGGCTAGAAGCTTTCTTT.